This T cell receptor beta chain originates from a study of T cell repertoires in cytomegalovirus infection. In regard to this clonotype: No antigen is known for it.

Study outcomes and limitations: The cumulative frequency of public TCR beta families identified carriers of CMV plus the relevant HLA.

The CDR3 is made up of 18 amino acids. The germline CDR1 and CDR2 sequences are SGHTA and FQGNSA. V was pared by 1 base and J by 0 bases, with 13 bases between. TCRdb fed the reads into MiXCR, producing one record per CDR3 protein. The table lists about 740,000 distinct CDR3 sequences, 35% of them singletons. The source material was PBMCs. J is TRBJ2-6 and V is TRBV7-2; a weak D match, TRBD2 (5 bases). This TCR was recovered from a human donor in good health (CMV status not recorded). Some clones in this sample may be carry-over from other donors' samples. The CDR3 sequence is CASSLDSGGYSGANVLTF. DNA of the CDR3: TGTGCCAGCAGCTTAGATTCTGGCGGGTACTCTGGGGCCAACGTCCTGACTTTC.